This entry concerns a single T cell receptor beta chain. What it recognizes is unknown. V was pared by 4 bases and J by 1 base, with 7 bases between. This CDR3 comprises 13 residues. In germline, CDR1 is KGHDR, CDR2 SFDVKD. Symptoms, serum thyroxine and TRAb, thyroid ultrasound, and orbital computed tomography formed the diagnostic basis. The data are from a study of Graves' ophthalmopathy and Graves' hyperthyroidism. Study-wide context: Calling hyperthyroidism stable required that no ophthalmopathy show up within 18 months of follow-up.

General study findings and limits: Between ophthalmopathy and stable hyperthyroidism, a 13-signature model drew a separation with 87.88% sensitivity and about 81% specificity. Ophthalmopathy progression predictions by the model showed 72% to 80% specificity and 70.59% sensitivity.

Amplification of the TCR beta CDR3 regions used RNA transcripts (as template). Investigators did first-round RT-PCR with HTBI primers, then second-round multiplex PCR. A single record per CDR3 protein comes from TCRdb applying MiXCR to the multiplex PCR reads. The table lists roughly 600,000 distinct CDR3 sequences, approximately 35% of them singletons. What was sequenced was peripheral blood or thyroid tissue (not recorded which). This chain links TRBV24-1 with TRBJ2-7; D is possibly TRBD2 (6 bases). This receptor was identified in an adult man with Graves' hyperthyroidism. In DNA, the CDR3 is TGTGCCACCAGTGAGGAGGGATCCTACGAGCAGTACTTC. Protein sequence: CATSEEGSYEQYF.